Described below is a single TCR beta chain sequence and its context. The antigen is not known. The record originates from a study of cytomegalovirus exposure and HLA in healthy donors. The PCR ran on 60 Vbeta and 13 Jbeta primers. The table came from immunoSEQ multiplex PCR; TCRdb's copy has only in-frame clones and leaves some out. The sample gives approximately 150,000 clones, approximately 9% of which show up once; less than 2% is in the top ten. General study points: The Asian-associated ancestry cluster reportedly had fewer N-insertions than the roughly 720-donor mean in a later analysis. Three CMV-associated chains proved CMV antigen-specific in vitro.

Germline V gene data show CDR1 as SGDLS and CDR2 as YYNGEE. The V segment lost 4 bases and the J segment 1 base; nucleotides outside the gene matches: 6. This CDR3 spans 16 amino acids. This rearrangement joins TRBV9 to TRBJ2-1; 9 bases match TRBD1. The sample consisted of PBMCs. The sequence came from a male donor in good health and CMV-seronegative. In DNA, the CDR3 is TGTGCCAGCAGCATGCGACAGGGGGGTTCCTACAATGAGCAGTTCTTC. Protein sequence: CASSMRQGGSYNEQFF.